The 8 T cell receptor beta chains reported below all come from one sample, sequenced in a study of T-cell reconstitution after alpha-beta-depleted transplantation in children. Preparation of the TCRbeta library was carried out with unique molecular identifiers. In TCRdb, the PCR reads were re-called with MiXCR into one record per CDR3 protein. The table lists roughly 90,000 distinct CDR3 sequences, more than 10% of them singletons. The specimen was PBMCs from the stem cell graft donor, collected from the stem cell graft. All receptors derive from a human donor who donated a stem cell graft to a child with inherited bone marrow failure.

This clonotype has a count of ten or more. One junction end disagrees with the germline gene, perhaps due to a read error. V and J are TRBV27 and TRBJ2-7; D might be TRBD1 (6 bases). CDR3 length equals 14 residues. Germline CDR1 MNHEY, CDR2 SMNVEV (reference sequence). The CDR3 is CASSEHRVRHEQHF. In nucleotides, the CDR3 is TGTGCCAGCAGTGAACACAGGGTACGCCACGAGCAGCACTTC.

At least ten counts were recorded for this clonotype. The CDR3 bases are TGTGCCAGCAGCCCTGGACTGGGGGATACGCAGTATTTT. Translating it yields CASSPGLGDTQYF. This sequence joins TRBV4-2 and TRBJ2-3, with D perhaps matching TRBD2 (5 bases). The length of the CDR3 is 13 residues. In germline, CDR1 is LGHNA, CDR2 YNFKEQ. Trimming shortened V by 4 bases and J by 6 bases, and 11 bases separated the two germline ends.

This clonotype was detected many times. J is TRBJ2-7 and V is TRBV29-1, with 7 bases lining up with TRBD1. The CDR3 has 11 residues. Germline V gene lookup returns CDR1 SQVTM and CDR2 ANQGSEA. Losses at the gene ends were 8 bases for V and 5 bases for J; bases not matched to a gene: 6. CDR3 sequence reads: CSLSQGDEQYF. The DNA for the CDR3 is TGCAGCTTATCTCAGGGGGACGAGCAGTACTTC.

This clonotype was seen more than once but under ten times. J is TRBJ2-5 and V is TRBV5-1; 9 bases map to TRBD2. CDR3 size: 17 residues. The germline CDR1 and CDR2 sequences are SGHRS and YFSETQ. With V trimmed by 4 bases and J by 4 bases, 14 bases remained unmatched. This CDR3 is CASSDSGREGLGETQYF. In DNA, the CDR3 is TGCGCCAGCAGCGACTCGGGGCGGGAGGGCCTCGGAGAGACCCAGTACTTC.

This clonotype was detected many times. The chain has TRBV4-1 and TRBJ2-7; D is ambiguous. The V end lost 0 bases, the J end lost 4 bases, and 13 bases lay between the germline ends. CDR1 MGHRA and CDR2 YSYEKL come from the germline V gene. This CDR3 has 15 residues. CDR3 region: CASSQDHGSPYEQYF. CDR3 nucleotides: TGCGCCAGCAGCCAAGATCATGGGTCACCATACGAGCAGTACTTC.

The chain links TRBV6-1 to TRBJ2-3; TRBD1 matches 7 bases. Trimming took 7 bases from V and 5 from J; bases not matched to a gene: 9. Germline V CDR1 and CDR2: MNHNS, SASEGT. This CDR3 has 14 amino acids. The CDR3 DNA follows: TGTGCCAGCACCCACTCGGGGACAGAAGATACGCAGTATTTT. This encodes CASTHSGTEDTQYF.

This clonotype was counted at least ten times. V is TRBV7-2 and J is TRBJ2-5; D is unresolved. The germline CDR1 and CDR2 sequences are SGHTA and FQGNSA. V lost 1 base and J lost 6, with 12 bases in between. This CDR3 has 14 amino acids. The CDR3 bases are TGTGCCAGCAGCTTAGGGGTACGGGCAAAGACCCAGTACTTC. It translates to CASSLGVRAKTQYF. Together with reference TRBV7-2 and TRBJ2-5, the CDR3 gives the full variable domain: GAGVSQSPSNKVTEKGKDVELRCDPISGHTALYWYRQSLGQGLEFLIYFQGNSAPDKSGLPSDRFSAERTGGSVSTLTIQRTQQEDSAVYLCASSLGVRAKTQYFGPGTRLLVL.

Ten or more counts support this clonotype. The chain recombines TRBV4-3 with TRBJ2-1; no definite D call. CDR1 and CDR2 from the germline V gene are LGHNA and YSLEER. This CDR3 is built from 15 residues. Trimming stripped 0 bases from V and 4 bases from J, with 10 bases between. In DNA, the CDR3 is TGCGCCAGCAGCCAAGATAAGGTCTTATACAATGAGCAGTTCTTC. Its translation is CASSQDKVLYNEQFF.